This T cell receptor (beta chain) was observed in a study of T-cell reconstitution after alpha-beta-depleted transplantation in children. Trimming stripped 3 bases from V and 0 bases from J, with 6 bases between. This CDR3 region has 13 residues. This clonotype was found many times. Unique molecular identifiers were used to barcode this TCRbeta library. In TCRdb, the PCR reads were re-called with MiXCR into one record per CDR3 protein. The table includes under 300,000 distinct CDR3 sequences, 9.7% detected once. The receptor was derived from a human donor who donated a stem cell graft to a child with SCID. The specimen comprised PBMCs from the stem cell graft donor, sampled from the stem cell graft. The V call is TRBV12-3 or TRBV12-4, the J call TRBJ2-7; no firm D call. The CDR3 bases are TGTGCCAGCAGTTTCGGCTACTCCTACGAGCAGTACTTC. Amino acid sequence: CASSFGYSYEQYF.